This TCR beta chain was captured by sequencing in a study of tumor-infiltrating lymphocytes in localized non-small cell lung cancer. Study results and limitations: Tumor T-cell fraction from TCR sequencing was not associated with recurrence-free survival (p = 0.61). Not all patients were TCR sequenced, owing to tissue quantity.

This table comes from immunoSEQ multiplex PCR, and its TCRdb copy is limited to in-frame clones, with some not included. This repertoire shows fewer than 8,500 clones, around 77% found once; its top ten account for 9%. Germline loops: CDR1 SGHDN, CDR2 FVKESK. The CDR3 length is 14 residues. V was pared by 1 base and J by 3 bases, with 7 bases between. Notes on this clone: The antigen is unknown.

The sequence was obtained from a human donor with non-small cell lung cancer. The rearrangement links TRBV14 to TRBJ1-5; D unclear. Material: lung tumor tissue. CDR3: CASSQGGYNQPQHF. Here the CDR3 DNA reads TGTGCCAGCAGCCAAGGCGGATACAATCAGCCCCAGCATTTT.